The rows below give T cell receptor beta chains drawn from one sample of a study of blood T cell repertoires in COVID-19. Assay used: immunoSEQ multiplex PCR; TCRdb lists only in-frame clones, some missing. Among some 56,000 clones listed, 87% were seen once. The sample comprised peripheral blood. The receptors here all came from a woman in her fifties or sixties with COVID-19, enrolled during active disease. Both conserved end residues are part of each CDR3. A D gene is named only where the DNA matches it firmly. Only part of the rows carry a size: once, few, many, or a class if the clone is expanded.

TRBD2	TRBV12-3/TRBV12-4	TRBJ2-5	-	CASSGGGPQYF	TGTGCCAGCAGTGGGGGAGGGCCCCAGTACTTC
-	TRBV19	TRBJ1-4	-	CASSRGATNEKLFF	TGTGCCAGTAGTAGGGGGGCAACTAATGAAAAACTGTTTTTT
-	TRBV14	TRBJ2-5	once	CASSHLVDQETQYF	TGTGCCAGCAGCCATTTAGTAGACCAAGAGACCCAGTACTTC
TRBD2	TRBV7-3	TRBJ2-2	-	CASSLTRRLAGGPGELFF	TGTGCCAGCAGTTTAACGCGACGACTAGCGGGAGGGCCCGGGGAGCTGTTTTTT
TRBD2	TRBV29-1	TRBJ2-1	once	CSVGSAGGSYNEQFF	TGCAGCGTTGGTAGCGCGGGAGGCTCCTACAATGAGCAGTTCTTC
TRBD1	TRBV6-5	TRBJ1-6	-	CASSYSETGGSSPLHF	TGTGCCAGCAGTTACTCTGAGACAGGGGGGAGTTCACCCCTCCACTTT
-	TRBV5-6	TRBJ1-5	-	CASSFRDQPQHF	TGTGCCAGCAGCTTTAGAGATCAGCCCCAGCATTTT
TRBD2	TRBV5-6	TRBJ2-2	once	CASSSYLAGGPGELFF	TGTGCCAGCAGCTCCTACCTAGCGGGAGGCCCCGGGGAGCTGTTTTTT
-	TRBV7-9	TRBJ1-2	-	CASSLAVPGLYGYTF	TGTGCCAGCAGCTTAGCGGTCCCCGGACTCTATGGCTACACCTTC
-	TRBV19	TRBJ1-5	-	CASSIVSGSRNQPQHF	TGTGCCAGTAGTATAGTATCGGGGAGTAGGAATCAGCCCCAGCATTTT
-	TRBV6-5	TRBJ2-2	-	CASSYLPLSGELFF	TGTGCCAGCAGTTATTTACCCCTATCCGGGGAGCTGTTTTTT
-	TRBV2	TRBJ1-1	-	CASRDSLYTEAFF	TGTGCCAGCAGGGACAGTTTATACACTGAAGCTTTCTTT
-	TRBV6-5	TRBJ1-6	-	CASHGTLYNSPLHF	TGTGCCAGCCATGGGACTCTCTATAATTCACCCCTCCACTTT
TRBD2	TRBV24-1	TRBJ2-1	-	CATRLADEQFF	TGTGCCACTAGACTAGCCGATGAGCAGTTCTTC
TRBD2	TRBV5-4	TRBJ2-3	-	CASSQRTSGTDTQYF	TGTGCCAGCAGCCAGCGGACTAGCGGCACAGATACGCAGTATTTT
-	TRBV6-6	TRBJ2-5	-	CASRLTGNQETQYF	TGTGCCAGCAGGTTGACAGGAAACCAAGAGACCCAGTACTTC
-	TRBV19	TRBJ1-3	medium-sized	CASSSPRHQTGNTIYF	TGTGCCAGTAGTTCCCCCAGACATCAGACTGGAAACACCATATATTTT
TRBD1	TRBV4-1	TRBJ1-1	-	CASSRDSQNTEAFF	TGCGCCAGCAGCCGGGACAGCCAGAACACTGAAGCTTTCTTT
TRBD1	TRBV5-4	TRBJ2-7	-	CASSLVGTGVREQYF	TGTGCCAGCAGCTTGGTTGGGACAGGGGTCCGCGAGCAGTACTTC
TRBD2	TRBV27	TRBJ2-1	-	CASSTRTSGRPYNEQFF	TGTGCCAGCAGTACCCGGACTAGCGGGAGACCCTACAATGAGCAGTTCTTC
TRBD1	TRBV5-4	TRBJ2-3	-	CASSLGDRGRVTQYF	TGTGCCAGCAGCTTGGGGGACAGGGGACGTGTTACGCAGTATTTT
-	TRBV11-2	TRBJ2-5	-	CASSLLSETQYF	TGTGCCAGCAGCTTGCTATCGGAGACCCAGTACTTC
-	TRBV9	TRBJ1-1	-	CASSTSPDTEAFF	TGTGCCAGCAGCACCTCGCCGGACACTGAAGCTTTCTTT
TRBD2	TRBV2	TRBJ2-2	-	CAGGLALNGAGELFF	TGTGCCGGGGGACTAGCGCTCAATGGGGCCGGGGAGCTGTTTTTT
TRBD1	TRBV7-2	TRBJ1-4	few	CASSLQTGANEKLFF	TGTGCCAGCAGCCTCCAGACAGGGGCTAATGAAAAACTGTTTTTT